The rows below give T cell receptor beta chains drawn from one sample of a study of blood T cell repertoires in COVID-19. Method: immunoSEQ multiplex PCR; TCRdb's copy keeps in-frame clones and lacks some. The table records under 200,000 clones, nearly 85% of them present only once. The source material was peripheral blood. The receptor source for this set is a woman aged 30 to 39 with acute or convalescent COVID-19. Each CDR3 is given with its conserved first and last residue. D genes are given only for firm matches. The size field is filled for only some rows; it gives once, few, many or a size class.

d_gene	abundance	v_gene	j_gene	CDR3nt	CDR3aa
TRBD1	.	TRBV7-3	TRBJ2-1	TGTGCCAGCAGCTCCCCGGGACAGGGGTCCTCCTACAATGAGCAGTTCTTC	CASSSPGQGSSYNEQFF
TRBD1	once	TRBV7-9	TRBJ1-4	TGTGCCAGCAGCTTGGCCGACAGGGGTAATGAAAAACTGTTTTTT	CASSLADRGNEKLFF
.	once	TRBV7-9	TRBJ1-1	TGTGCCAGCAGCTCCGTCCAGGGAGGCACTGAAGCTTTCTTT	CASSSVQGGTEAFF
.	.	TRBV6-5	TRBJ1-5	TGTGCCAGCCAGCGGCCCCCAGATGGTCAGCCCCAGCATTTT	CASQRPPDGQPQHF
.	.	TRBV5-6	TRBJ2-1	TGTGCCAGCAGTCGGAGTCAGTTATACAATGAGCAGTTCTTC	CASSRSQLYNEQFF
.	.	TRBV11-3	TRBJ2-3	TGTGCCAGCAGCTTAGGGCGGGCCCCTAGCACAGATACGCAGTATTTT	CASSLGRAPSTDTQYF
.	.	TRBV27	TRBJ1-6	TGTGCCAGCAGTTTATCGTCTTATAATTCACCCCTCCACTTT	CASSLSSYNSPLHF
TRBD1	.	TRBV19	TRBJ2-1	TGTGCCAGTAGTACACCGGGACAGGGGGCAAGAAATGAGCAGTTCTTC	CASSTPGQGARNEQFF
TRBD1	.	TRBV2	TRBJ1-6	TGTGCCAGCAGATCCGACAGGGCAGCTTCACCCCTCCACTTT	CASRSDRAASPLHF
TRBD2	.	TRBV29-1	TRBJ2-7	TGCAGCGTTAGCGGGAGGGCCGCCTACGAGCAGTACTTC	CSVSGRAAYEQYF
.	.	TRBV5-6	TRBJ2-2	TGTGCCAGCAGCCCGGGACTGGGGCAGGGGGCCGGGGAGCTGTTTTTT	CASSPGLGQGAGELFF
TRBD1	once	TRBV5-1	TRBJ1-6	TGCGCCAGCAGCCTGACAGGGCCTTCAGCACCCCTCCACTTT	CASSLTGPSAPLHF
TRBD2	.	TRBV19	TRBJ2-1	TGTGCCAGTACCCCTAGCGGGGGAAGCTCCTACAATGAGCAGTTCTTC	CASTPSGGSSYNEQFF
.	.	TRBV5-1	TRBJ1-4	TGCGCCAGCAGCTTGGCGGCAGGGGCAAATGAAAAACTGTTTTTT	CASSLAAGANEKLFF
.	.	TRBV11-2	TRBJ2-2	TGTGCCAGCAGCTCGCTCAGACAGGAGAACACCGGGGAGCTGTTTTTT	CASSSLRQENTGELFF
.	.	TRBV7-9	TRBJ1-4	TGTGCCAGCAGCCACAGGGACTATAATGAAAAACTGTTTTTT	CASSHRDYNEKLFF
.	.	TRBV29-1	TRBJ1-2	TGCAGCGCCACGACTGACTATGGCTACACCTTC	CSATTDYGYTF
TRBD2	few	TRBV30	TRBJ2-1	TGTGCCTGGAGTGCAATTGGGACTAGCGGCAATGAGCAGTTCTTC	CAWSAIGTSGNEQFF
TRBD1	.	TRBV7-9	TRBJ2-1	TGTGCCAGCAGCGCCTGGACAGGGGGCAAGTTCTTC	CASSAWTGGKFF
.	.	TRBV30	TRBJ1-1	TGTGCCTGGCCCTTCGAACAGGCCCCGAACACTGAAGCTTTCTTT	CAWPFEQAPNTEAFF
TRBD2	.	TRBV11-3	TRBJ2-2	TGTGCCAGCAGCTCTAGCGGGAGGGCAGGCGGGGAGCTGTTTTTT	CASSSSGRAGGELFF
TRBD2	.	TRBV7-3	TRBJ2-1	TGTGCCAGCAGCTTATCGACTAGCGGGGTGCAGTTCTTC	CASSLSTSGVQFF
.	.	TRBV5-1	TRBJ1-1	TGCGCCAGCAGCTTCGTAACAGCAAAAATGAACACTGAAGCTTTCTTT	CASSFVTAKMNTEAFF
.	few	TRBV28	TRBJ1-4	TGTGCCAGCAGGGCGGGAGGGGAAAAACTGTTTTTT	CASRAGGEKLFF
TRBD1	.	TRBV7-2	TRBJ2-6	TGTGCCAGCAGCCATACAGGGGCTACCGGGGCCAACGTCCTGACTTTC	CASSHTGATGANVLTF
.	.	TRBV5-1	TRBJ1-4	TGCGCCAGCAGCAGGGAGGGGGAAAAACTGTTTTTT	CASSREGEKLFF
TRBD2	once	TRBV3-1/TRBV3-2	TRBJ2-1	TGTGCCAGCAGCCAAGCTGTAGCTAGCGGGCCCTACAATGAGCAGTTCTTC	CASSQAVASGPYNEQFF
TRBD1	.	TRBV5-1	TRBJ1-2	TGCGCCAGCAGCGCGAGGGACGCAGGGGGCTGGGGCTACACCTTC	CASSARDAGGWGYTF
TRBD2	.	TRBV30	TRBJ2-5	TGTGCCTGGAGTGCTCCTACCGGGACTACAGAAGAGACCCAGTACTTC	CAWSAPTGTTEETQYF
.	.	TRBV5-6	TRBJ1-2	TGTGCCAGCAGCTCCGGGACATCCCATGGCTACACCTTC	CASSSGTSHGYTF
TRBD1	.	TRBV19	TRBJ2-7	TGTGCCAGTAGGCTGGGACAGGGATCCTACGAGCAGTACTTC	CASRLGQGSYEQYF
TRBD2	.	TRBV28	TRBJ2-1	TGTGCCAGCACATTAGCGGGTTATTACAATGAGCAGTTCTTC	CASTLAGYYNEQFF